This paragraph covers one TCR beta chain sequence. This clone was recorded once. No antigen is known for it. No much larger clone is present one base from it, and per-base qualities are unavailable. The CDR3 contains 15 residues, cysteine and phenylalanine counted. Only the CDR3 region is kept as DNA, spanning 45 bases read in frame from base 1. According to the germline V gene (reference sequence), CDR1 reads LNHDA and CDR2 reads SQIVND. Trimming accounts for 4 bases at V and 8 bases at J, while the number of junction bases matched to no gene is 8. Patients with a history of autoimmune disease or receiving systemic immunosuppression were excluded from the trial. Peripheral blood for TCR sequencing was collected from all dose cohorts at baseline, on cycle 4 day 1, and on cycle 7 day 1. Samples were obtained from an open-label, multicenter, first-in-human phase I dose-escalation trial of ivuxolimab. Adults with locally advanced or metastatic melanoma, renal cell carcinoma, hepatocellular carcinoma or head and neck squamous cell carcinoma were enrolled in the trial. CD4+ and CD8+ T cells were sorted separately from peripheral blood before TCR sequencing.

To sequence the TCRbeta CDR3 region, genomic DNA was isolated from the sorted cells. The immunoSEQ Assay was used for sequencing of TCRbeta CDR3 regions. TCRdb retrieved this table from immuneACCESS and kept in-frame rearrangements only. Not all clones are present; in checked studies, unresolved V genes account for under half, and no reason is known for the remainder. The sample table contains about 80,000 clones; only one count was recorded for 80% to 95% of them. Clones ranked in the top ten supply about 0.32% of the sample. This entry belongs to a study of OX40 agonist ivuxolimab in advanced cancers. A note on the overall study: Ivuxolimab was an agonistic, fully human IgG2 monoclonal antibody directed against OX40 (CD134), a costimulatory receptor. Partial responses were achieved by three dose-escalation patients, of whom one had hepatocellular carcinoma and two had cutaneous melanoma. In the dose-escalation cohort, 70% to 85% of patients were male, and the mean age was around 60 years with a range of roughly 20 to 79. Patients were allowed to have had prior anti-PD-1, anti-PD-L1 or anti-CTLA-4 therapy, and around 40% of the dose-escalation patients had previously received checkpoint inhibitors. The paper covers the monotherapy dose-escalation part of the phase I ivuxolimab trial, which included N of about 56 patients. Intravenous ivuxolimab was administered to patients every 2 weeks at six dose levels: 0.01, 0.1, 0.3, 1.5, 3 and 10 mg/kg. The purpose of peripheral TCRbeta sequencing was to test whether ivuxolimab changed TCR sequence diversity and led to clonal T-cell expansion. Among the approximately 50 dose-escalation patients, about 20 had hepatocellular carcinoma, 15 or so melanoma, 9 renal cell carcinoma and 9 head and neck cancer.

The paper as a whole reports these results and caveats: After ivuxolimab, more expanded clones were found on average in CD8+ T cells than in CD4+ T cells. Clonal expansion of both CD4+ and CD8+ blood T cells was observed from baseline to week 6 at doses 0.1 to 3.0 mg/kg. Antigen specificity was not determined for the clonally expanded peripheral T cells. Low levels of normalized T-cell clonal expansion were also seen in some patients who did not respond. In partial responders in the 0.1-3.0 mg/kg groups, normalized peripheral clonal expansion was found to be among the lowest, especially among CD8+ T cells.

This specimen consisted of CD4+ or CD8+ T cells sorted from blood, obtained in a trial of the OX40 agonist ivuxolimab. The sequence came from an adult with an advanced solid tumor such as melanoma, head and neck, liver or kidney cancer. The chain is made from TRBV19 and TRBJ1-1; the central 12 bases match TRBD1. The DNA is TGTGCCAGTAGTAACACCGGGACAGGGGGCGCCGAAGCTTTCTTT. Translated, this gives CASSNTGTGGAEAFF.